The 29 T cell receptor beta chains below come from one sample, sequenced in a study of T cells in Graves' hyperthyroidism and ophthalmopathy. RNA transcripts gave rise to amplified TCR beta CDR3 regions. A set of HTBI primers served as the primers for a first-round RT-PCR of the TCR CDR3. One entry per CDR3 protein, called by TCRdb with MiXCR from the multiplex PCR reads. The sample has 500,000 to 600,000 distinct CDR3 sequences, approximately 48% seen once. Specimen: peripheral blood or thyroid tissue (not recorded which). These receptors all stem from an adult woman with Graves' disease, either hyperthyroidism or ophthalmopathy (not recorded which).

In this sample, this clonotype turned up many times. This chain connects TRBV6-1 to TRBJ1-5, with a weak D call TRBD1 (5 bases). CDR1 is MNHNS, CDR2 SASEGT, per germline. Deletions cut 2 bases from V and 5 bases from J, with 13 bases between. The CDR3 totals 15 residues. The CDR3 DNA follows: TGTGCCAGCAGTGAATCCGGGGGGAACGATCAGCCCCAGCATTTT. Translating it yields CASSESGGNDQPQHF.

As DNA, the CDR3 is TGTGCCATCAGTCCAACGACAGGGGACGGCTACACCTTC. Amino acid sequence: CAISPTTGDGYTF. V usage is TRBV10-3 and J usage is TRBJ1-2, with 8 bases that match TRBD1. Germline loops: CDR1 ENHRY, CDR2 SYGVKD. J was trimmed by 8 bases and V by 5 bases; bases with no gene match: 7. The CDR3 loop spans 13 amino acids.

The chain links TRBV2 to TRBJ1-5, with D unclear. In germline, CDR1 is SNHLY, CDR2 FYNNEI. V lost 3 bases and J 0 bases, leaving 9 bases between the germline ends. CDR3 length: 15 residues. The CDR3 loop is CASSDGVFSNQPQHF. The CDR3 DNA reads TGTGCCAGCAGTGATGGGGTGTTTAGCAATCAGCCCCAGCATTTT.

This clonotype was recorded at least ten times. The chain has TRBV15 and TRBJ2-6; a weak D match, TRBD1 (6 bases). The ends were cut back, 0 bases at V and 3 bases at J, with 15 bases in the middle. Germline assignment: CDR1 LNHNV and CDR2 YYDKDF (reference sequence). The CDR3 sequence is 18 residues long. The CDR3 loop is CATSRDTNREFGANVLTF. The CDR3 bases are TGTGCCACCAGCAGAGATACAAACAGGGAATTTGGGGCCAACGTCCTGACTTTC.

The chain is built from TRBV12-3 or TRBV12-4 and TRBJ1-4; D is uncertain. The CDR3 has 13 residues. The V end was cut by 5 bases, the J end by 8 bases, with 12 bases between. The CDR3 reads CASSGRPGEKLFF. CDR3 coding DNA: TGTGCCAGCAGTGGTCGTCCCGGCGAAAAACTGTTTTTT.

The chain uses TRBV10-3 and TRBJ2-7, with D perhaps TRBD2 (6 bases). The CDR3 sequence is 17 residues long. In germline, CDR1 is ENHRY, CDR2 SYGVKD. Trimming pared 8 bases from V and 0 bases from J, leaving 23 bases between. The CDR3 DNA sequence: TGTGCCATCTCCCACCCTTTAATAGCGGTCAACTCCTACGAGCAGTACTTC. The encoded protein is CAISHPLIAVNSYEQYF.

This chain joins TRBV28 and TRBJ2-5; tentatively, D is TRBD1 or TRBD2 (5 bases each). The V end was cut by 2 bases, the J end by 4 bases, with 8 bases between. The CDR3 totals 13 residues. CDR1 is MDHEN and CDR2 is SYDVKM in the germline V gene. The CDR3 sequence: CASSLPGTETQYF. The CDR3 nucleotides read TGTGCCAGCAGTTTACCTGGGACAGAGACCCAGTACTTC.

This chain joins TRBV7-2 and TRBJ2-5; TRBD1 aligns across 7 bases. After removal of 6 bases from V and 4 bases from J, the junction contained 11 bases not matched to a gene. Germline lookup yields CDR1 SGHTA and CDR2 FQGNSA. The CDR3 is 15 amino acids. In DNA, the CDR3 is TGTGCCAGCAGGTCGCCGGGGCCAGGGGGAGAGACCCAGTACTTC. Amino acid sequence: CASRSPGPGGETQYF.

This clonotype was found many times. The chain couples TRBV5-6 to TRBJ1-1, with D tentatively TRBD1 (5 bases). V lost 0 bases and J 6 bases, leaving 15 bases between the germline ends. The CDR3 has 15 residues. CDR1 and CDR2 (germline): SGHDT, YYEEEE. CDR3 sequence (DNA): TGTGCCAGCAGCTTGGAGCCCGCGGGACGTGCTGAAGCTTTCTTT. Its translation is CASSLEPAGRAEAFF.

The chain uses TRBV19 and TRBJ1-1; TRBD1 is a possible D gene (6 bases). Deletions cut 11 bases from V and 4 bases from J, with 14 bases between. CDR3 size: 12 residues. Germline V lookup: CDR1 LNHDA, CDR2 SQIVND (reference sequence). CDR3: CAQGRGPTEAFF. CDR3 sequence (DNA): TGTGCCCAAGGCCGGGGGCCCACTGAAGCTTTCTTT. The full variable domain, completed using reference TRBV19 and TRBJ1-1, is DGGITQSPKYLFRKEGQNVTLSCEQNLNHDAMYWYRQDPGQGLRLIYYSQIVNDFQKGDIAEGYSVSREKKESFPLTVTSAQKNPTAFYLCAQGRGPTEAFFGQGTRLTVV.

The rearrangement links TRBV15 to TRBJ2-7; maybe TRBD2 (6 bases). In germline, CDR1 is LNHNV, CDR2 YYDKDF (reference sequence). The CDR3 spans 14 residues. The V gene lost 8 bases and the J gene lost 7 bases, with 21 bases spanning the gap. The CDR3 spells CATSPTSERAEQYF. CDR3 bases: TGTGCCACCTCCCCGACTTCCGAGCGGGCTGAGCAGTACTTC.

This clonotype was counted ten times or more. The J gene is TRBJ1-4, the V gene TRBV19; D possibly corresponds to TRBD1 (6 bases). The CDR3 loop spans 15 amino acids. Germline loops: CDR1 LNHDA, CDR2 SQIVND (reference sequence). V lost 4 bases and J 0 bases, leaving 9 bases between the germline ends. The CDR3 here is CASSKRTATNEKLFF. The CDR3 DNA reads TGTGCCAGTAGTAAGCGGACAGCAACTAATGAAAAACTGTTTTTT.

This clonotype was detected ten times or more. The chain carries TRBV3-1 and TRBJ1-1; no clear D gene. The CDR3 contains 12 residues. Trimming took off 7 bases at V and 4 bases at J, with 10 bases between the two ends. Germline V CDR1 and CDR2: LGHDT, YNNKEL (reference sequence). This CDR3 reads CASTAGSTEAFF. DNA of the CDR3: TGTGCCAGCACAGCAGGATCCACTGAAGCTTTCTTT. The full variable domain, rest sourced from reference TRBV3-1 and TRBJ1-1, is DTAVSQTPKYLVTQMGNDKSIKCEQNLGHDTMYWYKQDSKKFLKIMFSYNNKELIINETVPNRFSPKSPDKAHLNLHINSLELGDSAVYFCASTAGSTEAFFGQGTRLTVV.

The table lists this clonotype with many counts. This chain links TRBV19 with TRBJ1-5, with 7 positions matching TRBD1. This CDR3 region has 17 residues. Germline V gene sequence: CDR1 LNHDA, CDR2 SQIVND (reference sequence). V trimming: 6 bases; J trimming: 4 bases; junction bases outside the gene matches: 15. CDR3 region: CASSPTTGSRKNQPQHF. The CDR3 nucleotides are TGTGCCAGTAGCCCCACGACAGGGAGTCGTAAGAATCAGCCCCAGCATTTT.

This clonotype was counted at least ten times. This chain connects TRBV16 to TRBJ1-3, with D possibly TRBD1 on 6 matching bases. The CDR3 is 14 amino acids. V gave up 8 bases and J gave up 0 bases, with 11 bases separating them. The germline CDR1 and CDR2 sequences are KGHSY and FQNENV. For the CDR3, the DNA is TGTGCCAGCGAGGGGGGAGCCTCTGGAAACACCATATATTTT. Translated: CASEGGASGNTIYF.

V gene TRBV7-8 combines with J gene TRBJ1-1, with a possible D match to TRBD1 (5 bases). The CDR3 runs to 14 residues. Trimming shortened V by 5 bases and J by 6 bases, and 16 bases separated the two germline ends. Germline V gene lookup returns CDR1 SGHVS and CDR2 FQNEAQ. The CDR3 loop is CASSLGRGPAEAFF. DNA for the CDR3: TGTGCCAGCAGCCTGGGACGTGGCCCGGCTGAAGCTTTCTTT. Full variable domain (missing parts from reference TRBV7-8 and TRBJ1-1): GAGVSQSPRYKVAKRGQDVALRCDPISGHVSLFWYQQALGQGPEFLTYFQNEAQLDKSGLPSDRFFAERPEGSVSTLKIQRTQQEDSAVYLCASSLGRGPAEAFFGQGTRLTVV.

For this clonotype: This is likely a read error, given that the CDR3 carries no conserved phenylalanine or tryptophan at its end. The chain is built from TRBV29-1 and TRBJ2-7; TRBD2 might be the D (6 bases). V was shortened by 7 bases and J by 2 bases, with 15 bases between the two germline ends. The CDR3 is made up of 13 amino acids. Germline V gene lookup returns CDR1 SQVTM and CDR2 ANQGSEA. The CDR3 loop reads CSAGGATTYEQYL. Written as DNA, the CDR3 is TGCAGCGCCGGAGGGGCTACTACCTACGAGCAGTACCTC.

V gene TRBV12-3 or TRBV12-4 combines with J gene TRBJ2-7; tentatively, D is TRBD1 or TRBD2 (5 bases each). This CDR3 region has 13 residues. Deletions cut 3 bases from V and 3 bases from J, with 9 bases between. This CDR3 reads CASSFGTIYEQYF. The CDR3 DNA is TGTGCCAGCAGTTTCGGGACGATCTACGAGCAGTACTTC.

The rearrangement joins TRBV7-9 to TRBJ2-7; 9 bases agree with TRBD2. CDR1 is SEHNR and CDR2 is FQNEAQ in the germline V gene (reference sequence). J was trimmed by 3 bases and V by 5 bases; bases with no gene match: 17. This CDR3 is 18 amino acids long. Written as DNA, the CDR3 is TGTGCCAGCAGCCCTACCCCCCTTACGAAGCGGGGGGACTACGAGCAGTACTTC. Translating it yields CASSPTPLTKRGDYEQYF.

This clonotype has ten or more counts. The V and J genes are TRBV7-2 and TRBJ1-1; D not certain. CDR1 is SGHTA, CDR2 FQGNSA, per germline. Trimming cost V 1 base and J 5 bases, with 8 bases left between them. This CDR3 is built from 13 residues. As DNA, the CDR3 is TGTGCCAGCAGCTTAGGTGGGGATACTGAAGCTTTCTTT. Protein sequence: CASSLGGDTEAFF.

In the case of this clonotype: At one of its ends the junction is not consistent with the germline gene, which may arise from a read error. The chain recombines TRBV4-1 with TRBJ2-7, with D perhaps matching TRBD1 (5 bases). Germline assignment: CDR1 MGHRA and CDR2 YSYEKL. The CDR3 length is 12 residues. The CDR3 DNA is TGTGCCAGCAGCCAAGATAAGGGGCAGGTGTACTTC. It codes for CASSQDKGQVYF.

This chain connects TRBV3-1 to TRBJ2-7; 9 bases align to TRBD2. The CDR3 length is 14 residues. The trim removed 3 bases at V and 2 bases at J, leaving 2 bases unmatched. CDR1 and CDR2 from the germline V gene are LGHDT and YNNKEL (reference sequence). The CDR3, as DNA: TGTGCCAGCAGCCAGCGGGAGGGGACCTACGAGCAGTACTTC. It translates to CASSQREGTYEQYF.

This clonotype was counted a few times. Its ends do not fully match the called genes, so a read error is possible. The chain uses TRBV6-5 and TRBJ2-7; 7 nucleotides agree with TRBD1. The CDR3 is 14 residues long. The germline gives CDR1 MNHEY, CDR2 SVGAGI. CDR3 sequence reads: CAISDSTGRDEQYF. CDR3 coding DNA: TGTGCCATCAGTGACTCGACAGGGCGCGACGAGCAGTACTTC.

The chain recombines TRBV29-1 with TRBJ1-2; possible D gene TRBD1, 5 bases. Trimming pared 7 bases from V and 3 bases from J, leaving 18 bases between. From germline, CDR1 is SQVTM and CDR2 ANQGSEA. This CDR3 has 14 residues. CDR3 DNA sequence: TGCAGCGCTGGGCGGAGGGGCAGCCACTATGGCTACACCTTC. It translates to CSAGRRGSHYGYTF.

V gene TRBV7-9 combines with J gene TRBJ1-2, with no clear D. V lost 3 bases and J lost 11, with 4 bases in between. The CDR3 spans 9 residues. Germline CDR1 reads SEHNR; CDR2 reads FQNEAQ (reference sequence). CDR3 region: CASSLRYTF. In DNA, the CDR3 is TGTGCCAGCAGCTTGAGGTACACCTTC.

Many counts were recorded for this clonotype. The DNA of the CDR3 is TGTGCCAGTAGTATCCTGGGACTCTCTGGGGCCAACGTCCTGACTTTC. It codes for CASSILGLSGANVLTF. V usage is TRBV19 and J usage is TRBJ2-6; a possible D gene is TRBD2 (6 bases). The CDR3 runs to 16 residues. CDR1 and CDR2 (germline): LNHDA, SQIVND (reference sequence). Trimming stripped 3 bases from V and 0 bases from J, with 9 bases between.

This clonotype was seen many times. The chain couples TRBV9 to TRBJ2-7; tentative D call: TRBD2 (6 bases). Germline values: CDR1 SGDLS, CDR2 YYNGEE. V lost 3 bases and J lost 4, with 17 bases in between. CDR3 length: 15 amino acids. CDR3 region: CASSAGGALEYEQYF. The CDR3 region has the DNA TGTGCCAGCAGCGCCGGCGGGGCCCTAGAGTACGAGCAGTACTTC.

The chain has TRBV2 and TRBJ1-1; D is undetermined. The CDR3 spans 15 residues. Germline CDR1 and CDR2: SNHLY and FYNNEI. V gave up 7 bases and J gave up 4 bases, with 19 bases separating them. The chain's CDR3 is CASTQGSPIITEAFF. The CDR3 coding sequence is TGTGCCAGCACCCAAGGGAGCCCCATCATCACTGAAGCTTTCTTT.

The CDR3 bases are TGCAGTGCCACGACAGGGGCGGGCACTGAAGCTTTCTTT. Encoded protein: CSATTGAGTEAFF. This chain joins TRBV20-1 and TRBJ1-1; 8 nucleotides align to TRBD1. Germline values: CDR1 DFQATT, CDR2 SNEGSKA (reference sequence). The CDR3 runs to 13 residues. V shed 6 bases and J 4 bases; nucleotides not matched to a gene: 7.